The clone carrying this T cell receptor beta chain was seen a handful of times. These data belong to a study of CD8+ T cells in alopecia areata. Trimming left V 1 base short and J 10 bases short, with 17 bases between. This CDR3 has 15 amino acids. Germline CDR1 and CDR2: SGHRS and YFSETQ. RNA extraction and reverse transcription yielded cDNA as sequencing template. Data came from immunoSEQ multiplex PCR; TCRdb stores just in-frame clones and leaves some out. The table shows 120,000 or so clones, with about 57% occurring only once. The sample was CD4+ T cells sorted from blood, taken at week 0. The chain is built from TRBV5-1 and TRBJ1-4; weak D call: TRBD1 (6 bases). The source of this sequence is a human donor with alopecia areata. The CDR3 loop is CASSLTTGRDGKLFF. In DNA form, the CDR3 reads TGCGCCAGCAGCTTGACCACAGGGCGGGATGGAAAACTGTTTTTT. Using reference TRBV5-1 and TRBJ1-4 for the parts outside the CDR3, the full variable domain is KAGVTQTPRYLIKTRGQQVTLSCSPISGHRSVSWYQQTPGQGLQFLFEYFSETQRNKGNFPGRFSGRQFSNSRSEMNVSTLELGDSALYLCASSLTTGRDGKLFFGSGTQLSVL.